This note documents a single TCR beta chain sequence. The CDR3 covers 12 residues. The V end was cut by 3 bases, the J end by 8 bases, with 8 bases between. Germline V gene lookup returns CDR1 SEHNR and CDR2 FQNEAQ (reference sequence). This specimen comes from a study of blood T cell repertoires in COVID-19. Overall study context: T cells, B-cell-depleted T cells, or PBMCs provided the cDNA or gDNA that served as material.

Residents of approximately 25 US areas, aged roughly 18 to 89 years, made up the participants. The study counted Cohort 3 donors as recovered given two negative PCRs, clearance, or symptom resolution. In the original analysis: Scientists estimated how many nucleated cells there were by amplifying reference gene primers. The table came from immunoSEQ multiplex PCR; TCRdb's copy has only in-frame clones and leaves some out. V, J and clone size derive from that table, while D and trimming were established from the DNA sequence. The data hold more than 250,000 clones, with about 89% observed a single time.

Sequencing was carried out using PBMCs or T cells enriched from blood (not recorded which). The chain recombines TRBV7-9 with TRBJ2-1, with D possibly TRBD1 on 6 matching bases. The TCR was taken from a woman aged 25 to 39 who had recovered from COVID-19. The CDR3, as DNA: TGTGCCAGCAGCTTTACAGGGTATGAGCAGTTCTTC. This gives the protein CASSFTGYEQFF.